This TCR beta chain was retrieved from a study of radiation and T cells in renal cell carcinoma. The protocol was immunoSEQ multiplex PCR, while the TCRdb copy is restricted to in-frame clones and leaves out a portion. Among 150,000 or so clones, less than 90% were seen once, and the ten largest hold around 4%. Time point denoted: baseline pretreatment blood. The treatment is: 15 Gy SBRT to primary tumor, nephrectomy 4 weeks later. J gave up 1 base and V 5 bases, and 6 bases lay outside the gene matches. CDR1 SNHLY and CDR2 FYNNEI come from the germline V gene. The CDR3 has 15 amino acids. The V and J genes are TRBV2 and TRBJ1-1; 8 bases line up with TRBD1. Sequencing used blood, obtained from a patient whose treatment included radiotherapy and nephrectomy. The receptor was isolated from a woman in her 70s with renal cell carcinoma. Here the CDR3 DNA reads TGTGCCAGCAGTCCGGGACAGGCTACGAACACTGAAGCTTTCTTT. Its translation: CASSPGQATNTEAFF.